What follows are 14 T cell receptor beta chains derived from one specimen sequenced in a study of tumor-infiltrating lymphocytes in primary liver carcinoma. For blood RNA, unsorted whole blood served as the source, and germline DNA was extracted too. From 500 ng of total RNA, TCR beta-specific cDNA was reverse-transcribed using a constant-region primer. Investigators got TCR beta libraries out of three nested multiplex PCR rounds, done with slightly modified ARM-PCR. The first two PCR rounds, approximately 11 cycles each, used TRBV1-TRBV30 forward primers and a C-beta reverse primer. MiXCR, run by TCRdb on the multiplex PCR reads, gives a single entry per CDR3 protein. The sample has 310,000 or so distinct CDR3 sequences, around 60% seen once; the top ten hold about 6%. Sequencing used peripheral blood. The receptor source for this set is a man aged 35-49 years with primary liver carcinoma and hepatitis B virus infection.

In regard to this clonotype: A read error is likely, as this CDR3 ends without the conserved phenylalanine or tryptophan. The chain recombines TRBV6-5 with TRBJ2-7; D is uncertain. The CDR3 extends over 15 amino acids. Germline values: CDR1 MNHEY, CDR2 SVGAGI. CDR3 DNA sequence: TGTGCCGGCAGTTACTCGAATAGCTACTCCTACGAGCAGTACATC. Translation gives CAGSYSNSYSYEQYI.

With respect to this clonotype: Given a much more abundant clone one base away, this may be a read error. This chain connects TRBV12-3 or TRBV12-4 to TRBJ2-2; TRBD1 might be the D (5 bases). This CDR3 spans 16 amino acids. V was clipped by 5 bases and J by 6 bases, with 19 bases between them. For the CDR3, the DNA is TGTGCCAGCAGTCAGCCGCCGATAGGGGTGGCCGGGGAGCTGTTTTTT. Protein product: CASSQPPIGVAGELFF.

With respect to this clonotype: This sequence may be a read error, since a much larger clone differs from it by one base. The V and J genes are TRBV6-2 or TRBV6-3 and TRBJ1-2; D is uncertain. Germline V CDR1 and CDR2: MNHEY, SVGEGT. The CDR3 is 14 amino acids. CDR3 sequence: CACSYSTRNYGYTF. The CDR3 region has the DNA TGTGCCTGCAGTTACTCGACGAGAAACTATGGCTACACCTTC.

A word on this clonotype: A single base separates this from a much larger clone, so it may be a read error. V usage is TRBV6-2 or TRBV6-3 and J usage is TRBJ1-2; maybe TRBD1 (5 bases). Germline CDR1 MNHEY, CDR2 SVGEGT. This CDR3 comprises 15 residues. V was clipped by 6 bases and J by 0 bases, with 14 bases between them. The chain's CDR3 is CASSSPQGANYGYTF. CDR3 DNA sequence: TGTGCCAGCAGCTCCCCTCAGGGTGCTAACTATGGCTACACCTTC.

The chain recombines TRBV6-2 or TRBV6-3 with TRBJ2-7, with D possibly matching TRBD1 (5 bases). This CDR3 spans 15 amino acids. Trimming took off 5 bases at V and 1 base at J, with 15 bases between the two ends. The germline CDR1 and CDR2 sequences are MNHEY and SVGEGT. CDR3 residues: CASSGDSTVSYEQYF. As DNA, the CDR3 is TGTGCCAGCAGTGGAGACTCGACAGTATCCTACGAGCAGTACTTC.

The chain employs TRBV4-1 and TRBJ2-1; D possibly uses TRBD1 or TRBD2 (5 bases each). Trimming shortened V by 0 bases and J by 7 bases, and 16 bases separated the two germline ends. Per the germline V gene, CDR1 is MGHRA and CDR2 is YSYEKL. The CDR3 runs to 16 residues. The CDR3 loop reads CASSQDWGSRWNEQFF. The DNA for the CDR3 is TGCGCCAGCAGCCAAGATTGGGGGAGCCGATGGAATGAGCAGTTCTTC.

Concerning this clonotype itself: Given a much more abundant clone one base away, this may be a read error. This sequence joins TRBV6-2 or TRBV6-3 and TRBJ2-5; D possibly corresponds to TRBD2 (5 bases). The germline CDR1 and CDR2 sequences are MNHEY and SVGEGT. This CDR3 is built from 15 residues. CDR3 sequence: CVSTSLEPRGETQYF. For the CDR3, the DNA is TGTGTCAGCACTTCCTTAGAGCCCCGCGGGGAGACCCAGTACTTC.

The rearrangement uses TRBV24-1 and TRBJ2-3, with 8 bases matching TRBD2. Germline V gives CDR1 KGHDR, CDR2 SFDVKD. The CDR3 totals 16 residues. With V trimmed by 3 bases and J by 0 bases, 4 bases remained unmatched. CDR3 sequence reads: CATSDRLATSTDTQYF. CDR3 in DNA: TGTGCCACCAGTGATCGACTAGCGACTAGCACAGATACGCAGTATTTT.

In this sample, this clonotype turned up many times. The rearrangement links TRBV29-1 to TRBJ2-3; the match to TRBD2 covers 8 bases. V lost 6 bases, J lost 6 bases, and 5 bases stayed unmatched. The CDR3 sequence is 12 residues long. Germline assignment: CDR1 SQVTM and CDR2 ANQGSEA. The CDR3 sequence is CSVSGRTDTQYF. The CDR3 DNA is TGCAGCGTGAGCGGGAGAACGGATACGCAGTATTTT.

Notes on this clonotype: This could be a read error, since a much larger clone is one nucleotide away. The chain joins TRBV6-2 or TRBV6-3 to TRBJ2-5, with D unclear. CDR1 MNHEY and CDR2 SVGEGT come from the germline V gene. The CDR3 runs 11 residues. CDR3 amino acids: CANSEVQTQYF. DNA of the CDR3: TGTGCCAACAGTGAGGTACAGACCCAGTACTTC.

The chain couples TRBV11-2 to TRBJ2-7; 8 bases fit TRBD1. Per germline, CDR1 SGHAT and CDR2 FQNNGV. This CDR3 is built from 14 residues. V trimming: 9 bases; J trimming: 7 bases; junction bases outside the gene matches: 14. CDR3 region: CARSPDRVSNEQYF. CDR3 coding DNA: TGTGCCAGGAGCCCGGACAGGGTATCCAATGAGCAGTACTTC. The whole variable domain, filled in from reference TRBV11-2 and TRBJ2-7, reads EAGVAQSPRYKIIEKRQSVAFWCNPISGHATLYWYQQILGQGPKLLIQFQNNGVVDDSQLPKDRFSAERLKGVDSTLKIQPAKLEDSAVYLCARSPDRVSNEQYFGPGTRLTVT.

This clonotype was seen a single time. The chain employs TRBV11-2 and TRBJ1-3, with D possibly TRBD1 on 5 matching bases. Germline V gene data show CDR1 as SGHAT and CDR2 as FQNNGV. With 6 bases removed from V and 1 base from J, the gap between germline ends came to 13 bases. CDR3 length: 15 amino acids. The CDR3 loop reads CASSWAGNSGNTIYF. The CDR3 DNA follows: TGTGCCAGCAGTTGGGCAGGGAATTCTGGAAACACCATATATTTT.

Many counts were recorded for this clonotype. The gene calls are TRBV6-2 or TRBV6-3 and TRBJ1-2, with TRBD1 as a possible D gene (6 bases). Trimming cost V 4 bases and J 1 base, with 10 bases left between them. Germline V gene sequence: CDR1 MNHEY, CDR2 SVGEGT. This CDR3 is built from 14 residues. CDR3 region: CASSSGQFNYGYTF. The CDR3 DNA follows: TGTGCCAGCAGTTCGGGACAATTTAACTATGGCTACACCTTC.

As to this clonotype: A clone one base away is much larger, so this may be a read error. The V and J genes are TRBV12-3 or TRBV12-4 and TRBJ2-6; D unclear. The ends were cut back, 3 bases at V and 1 base at J, with 7 bases in the middle. The CDR3 is 15 amino acids. CDR3 amino acids: CASSFTRSGANVLTF. CDR3 nucleotide sequence: TGTGCCAGCAGTTTTACGAGGTCTGGGGCCAACGTCCTGACTTTC.